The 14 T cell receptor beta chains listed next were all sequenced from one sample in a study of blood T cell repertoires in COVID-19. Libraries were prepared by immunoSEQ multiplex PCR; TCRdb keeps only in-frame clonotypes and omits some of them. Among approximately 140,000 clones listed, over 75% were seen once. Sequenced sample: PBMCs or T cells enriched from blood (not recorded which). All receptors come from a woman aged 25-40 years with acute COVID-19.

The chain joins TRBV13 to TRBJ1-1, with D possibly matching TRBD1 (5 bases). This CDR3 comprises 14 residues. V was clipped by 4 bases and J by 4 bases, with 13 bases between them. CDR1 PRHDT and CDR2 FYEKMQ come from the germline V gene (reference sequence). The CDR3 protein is CASSSTDKATEAFF. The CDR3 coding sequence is TGTGCCAGCAGCTCGACAGATAAAGCCACTGAAGCTTTCTTT. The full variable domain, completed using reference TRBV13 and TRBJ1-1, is AAGVIQSPRHLIKEKRETATLKCYPIPRHDTVYWYQQGPGQDPQFLISFYEKMQSDKGSIPDRFSAQQFSDYHSELNMSSLELGDSALYFCASSSTDKATEAFFGQGTRLTVV.

The CDR3 nucleotides are TGCGCCAGCAGCCCCGACAGAACGAACACTGAAGCTTTCTTT. The encoded protein is CASSPDRTNTEAFF. The chain joins TRBV5-1 to TRBJ1-1; a possible D gene is TRBD1 (5 bases). The CDR3 has 14 amino acids. V was trimmed by 4 bases and J by 1 base, leaving 11 bases between them. Germline-derived CDR1 and CDR2 are SGHRS and YFSETQ.

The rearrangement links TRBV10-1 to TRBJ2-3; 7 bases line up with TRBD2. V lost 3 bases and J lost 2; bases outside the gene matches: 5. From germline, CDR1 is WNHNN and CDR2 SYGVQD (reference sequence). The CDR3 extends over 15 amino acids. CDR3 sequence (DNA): TGCGCCAGCAGTGATTGGCGGGAGTTCACAGATACGCAGTATTTT. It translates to CASSDWREFTDTQYF.

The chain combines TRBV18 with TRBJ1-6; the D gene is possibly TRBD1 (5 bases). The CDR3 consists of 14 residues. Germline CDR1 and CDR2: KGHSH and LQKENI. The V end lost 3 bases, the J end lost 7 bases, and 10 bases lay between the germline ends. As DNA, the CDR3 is TGTGCCAGCTCACCCGGGGGTGGCAATTCACCCCTCCACTTT. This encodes CASSPGGGNSPLHF.

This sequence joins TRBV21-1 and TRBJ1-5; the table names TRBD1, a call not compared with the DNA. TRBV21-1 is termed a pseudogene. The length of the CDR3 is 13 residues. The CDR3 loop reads CASSRQGRQPQHF. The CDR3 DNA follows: TGTGCCAGCAGCAGGCAGGGGAGACAGCCCCAGCATTTT.

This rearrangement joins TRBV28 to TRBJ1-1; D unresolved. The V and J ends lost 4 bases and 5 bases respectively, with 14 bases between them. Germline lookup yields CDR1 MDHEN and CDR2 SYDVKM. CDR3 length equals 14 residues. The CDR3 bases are TGTGCCAGCAGTTCTCCCGGGAGCTGGACTGAAGCTTTCTTT. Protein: CASSSPGSWTEAFF.

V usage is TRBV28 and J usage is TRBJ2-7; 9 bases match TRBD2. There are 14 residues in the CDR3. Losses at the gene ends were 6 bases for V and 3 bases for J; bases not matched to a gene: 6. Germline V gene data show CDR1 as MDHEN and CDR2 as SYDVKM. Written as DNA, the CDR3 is TGTGCCAGCAGCCGAATAGCGGGAGACTACGAGCAGTACTTC. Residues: CASSRIAGDYEQYF. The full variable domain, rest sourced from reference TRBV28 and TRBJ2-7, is DVKVTQSSRYLVKRTGEKVFLECVQDMDHENMFWYRQDPGLGLRLIYFSYDVKMKEKGDIPEGYSVSREKKERFSLILESASTNQTSMYLCASSRIAGDYEQYFGPGTRLTVT.

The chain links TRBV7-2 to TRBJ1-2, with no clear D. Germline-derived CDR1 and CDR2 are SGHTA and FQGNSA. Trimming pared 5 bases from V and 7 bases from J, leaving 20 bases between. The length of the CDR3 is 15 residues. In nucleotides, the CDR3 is TGTGCCAGCAGCCAACCCACGGTTGCTCTATCTGGCTACACCTTC. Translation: CASSQPTVALSGYTF.

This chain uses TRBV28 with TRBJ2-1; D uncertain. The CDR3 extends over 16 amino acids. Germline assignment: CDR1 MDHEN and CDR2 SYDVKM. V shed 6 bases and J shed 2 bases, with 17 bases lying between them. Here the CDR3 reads CASRRLSFGTYNEQFF. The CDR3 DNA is TGTGCCAGCAGGAGACTGTCCTTTGGTACCTACAATGAGCAGTTCTTC.

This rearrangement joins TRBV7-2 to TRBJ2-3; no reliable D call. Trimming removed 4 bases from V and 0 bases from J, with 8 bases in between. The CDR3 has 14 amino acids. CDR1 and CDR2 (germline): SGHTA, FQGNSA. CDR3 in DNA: TGTGCCAGCAGCTCCCCCGCGAGCACAGATACGCAGTATTTT. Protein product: CASSSPASTDTQYF.

This CDR3 is CASTRLGYGILTDTQYF. CDR3 nucleotides: TGCGCCAGCACCCGGTTGGGCTACGGGATCCTCACAGATACGCAGTATTTT. J is TRBJ2-3 and V is TRBV5-1, with TRBD2 as a possible D gene (5 bases). Germline assignment: CDR1 SGHRS and CDR2 YFSETQ. This CDR3 spans 17 amino acids. Trimming left V 6 bases short and J 2 bases short, with 22 bases between.

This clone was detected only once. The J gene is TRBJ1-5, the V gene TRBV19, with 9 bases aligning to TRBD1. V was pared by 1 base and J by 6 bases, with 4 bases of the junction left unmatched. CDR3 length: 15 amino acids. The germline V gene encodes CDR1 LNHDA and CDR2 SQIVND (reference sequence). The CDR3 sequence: CASSIGDRVPQPQHF. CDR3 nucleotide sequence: TGTGCCAGTAGTATAGGGGACAGGGTTCCTCAGCCCCAGCATTTT. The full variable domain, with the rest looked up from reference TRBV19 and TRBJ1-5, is DGGITQSPKYLFRKEGQNVTLSCEQNLNHDAMYWYRQDPGQGLRLIYYSQIVNDFQKGDIAEGYSVSREKKESFPLTVTSAQKNPTAFYLCASSIGDRVPQPQHFGDGTRLSIL.

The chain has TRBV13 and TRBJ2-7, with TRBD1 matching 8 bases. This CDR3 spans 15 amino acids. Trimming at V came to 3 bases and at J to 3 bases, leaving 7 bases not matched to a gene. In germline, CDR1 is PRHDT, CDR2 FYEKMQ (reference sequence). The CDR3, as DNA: TGTGCCAGCAGCTTTCGACAGGGGTCTTACTACGAGCAGTACTTC. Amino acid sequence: CASSFRQGSYYEQYF.

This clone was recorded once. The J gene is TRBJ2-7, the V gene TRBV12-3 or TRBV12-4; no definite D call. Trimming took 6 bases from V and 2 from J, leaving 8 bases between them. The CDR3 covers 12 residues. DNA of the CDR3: TGTGCCAGCAGCCAGACTCCCTACGAGCAGTACTTC. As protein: CASSQTPYEQYF.